This is a list of T cell receptor beta chains from one sample in a study of early T cells in non-severe SARS-CoV-2 infection. MiXCR, run by TCRdb on the 5' RACE reads, gives a single entry per CDR3 protein. The sample lists about 72,000 distinct CDR3 sequences; 10% were seen once. The sample consisted of whole blood, taken at baseline. The receptors stem from an adult who was a healthcare worker with PCR-confirmed SARS-CoV-2 infection or an uninfected control (not recorded which). CDR3s include the opening cysteine and the closing phenylalanine or tryptophan. D genes are given only for firm matches. Clone size appears in some rows only: once, few, many, or a class for an expanded clone.

D gene | J gene | V gene | clone size | CDR3 DNA | CDR3 protein
TRBD1 | TRBJ2-7 | TRBV10-3 | . | TGTGCCATCCGAGGACAGGGGACCGACGAGCAGTACTTC | CAIRGQGTDEQYF
. | TRBJ2-7 | TRBV6-5 | many | TGTGCCAGCAGTTATGACAGCACTACCTACGAGCAGTACTTC | CASSYDSTTYEQYF
TRBD1 | TRBJ1-1 | TRBV7-3 | many | TGTGCCAGCAGCCCGGCAGGGGGCCCGGACACTGAAGCTTTCTTT | CASSPAGGPDTEAFF
. | TRBJ2-3 | TRBV11-2 | . | TGTGCCAGCAGTTCCAGGGAGGGGGCGGATACGCAGTATTTT | CASSSREGADTQYF
. | TRBJ2-6 | TRBV7-9 | . | TGTGCCAGCAGCTTAGCGGGAATCGCCGGGGCCAACGTCCTGACTTTC | CASSLAGIAGANVLTF
. | TRBJ1-6 | TRBV27 | . | TGTGCCAGCAGTGCCCTCCGCGACTCCCTTCCGCCCCTCCACTTT | CASSALRDSLPPLHF
TRBD2 | TRBJ2-1 | TRBV5-1 | few | TGCGCCAGCAGCTTGGCCAGTTATAGCGGGGGGTTTTACAATGAGCAGTTCTTC | CASSLASYSGGFYNEQFF
TRBD1 | TRBJ2-1 | TRBV3-1 | few | TGTGCCAGCAGCCAAGACCCCCGCCGCGGCAGGGGGCGCGATGAGCAGTTCTTC | CASSQDPRRGRGRDEQFF
TRBD1 | TRBJ2-1 | TRBV20-1 | few | TGCAGTGCTCCGACAGGGAATGAGCAGTTCTTC | CSAPTGNEQFF
. | TRBJ1-5 | TRBV10-1 | few | TGCGCCAGCAGTGAGTCCTTTGAAGACACCGTGCGTCAGCCCCAGCATTTT | CASSESFEDTVRQPQHF
TRBD2 | TRBJ2-7 | TRBV7-2 | . | TGTGCCAGCAGCTTCCCCAAGGCAGCGGGGGTGCTCTACGAGCAGTACTTC | CASSFPKAAGVLYEQYF
. | TRBJ1-5 | TRBV2 | many | TGTGCCAGCAGTGAACTAGGGCCTCATCAGCCCCAGCATTTT | CASSELGPHQPQHF
TRBD2 | TRBJ2-1 | TRBV4-2 | . | TGTGCCAGCAGCCGACTAGCGGGGCAAACCTACAATGAGCAGTTCTTC | CASSRLAGQTYNEQFF
. | TRBJ1-6 | TRBV3-1 | few | TGTGCCAGCAGCTTCCGGGACGGATATAATTCACCCCTCCACTTT | CASSFRDGYNSPLHF
. | TRBJ1-1 | TRBV5-4 | . | TGTGCCAGCAGCCCCCGCCCAGGCCCCATCCGGAACACTGAAGCTTTCTTT | CASSPRPGPIRNTEAFF
. | TRBJ1-1 | TRBV29-1 | . | TGCAGCGCCCGGACAGCTTCGAACACTGAAGCTTTCTTT | CSARTASNTEAFF
TRBD2 | TRBJ2-7 | TRBV6-2/TRBV6-3 | . | TGTGCCAGCAGTTACGCGTCCGGGACTAGGTCCTACGAGCAGTACTTC | CASSYASGTRSYEQYF
. | TRBJ2-7 | TRBV10-3 | many | TGTGCCACCGCTGGACAGATCTACGAGCAGTACTTC | CATAGQIYEQYF
. | TRBJ1-4 | TRBV4-3 | . | TGCGCCAACAGCCAACAGCTTGCAACTAATGAAAAACTGTTTTTT | CANSQQLATNEKLFF
. | TRBJ2-7 | TRBV4-2 | . | TGTGCCAGCAGCCAAGGCAGGGACCTTGGGGAGCAGTACTTC | CASSQGRDLGEQYF
. | TRBJ2-1 | TRBV20-1 | . | TGCAGTGCTAGCCGGGGGTCCTCCTACAATGAGCAGTTCTTC | CSASRGSSYNEQFF
. | TRBJ1-1 | TRBV6-6 | few | TGTGCCAGCAGTTACGGCTACACTGAAGCTTTCTTT | CASSYGYTEAFF
. | TRBJ2-3 | TRBV5-1 | few | TGCGCCAGCAGCTTGGTTCCTAGCGGCACAGATACGCAGTATTTT | CASSLVPSGTDTQYF
. | TRBJ2-4 | TRBV14 | few | TGTGCCAGCAGCCAAGATTTCCTTTTAAGAGGCAAAAACATTCAGTACTTC | CASSQDFLLRGKNIQYF
. | TRBJ2-2 | TRBV11-2 | many | TGTGCCAGCACCCCGGGCTATAGCGGGGAGCTGTTTTTT | CASTPGYSGELFF
TRBD1 | TRBJ2-7 | TRBV6-1 | many | TGTGCCAGCAGTTGGGGACAGGTCGAGCAGTACTTC | CASSWGQVEQYF
. | TRBJ1-6 | TRBV6-5 | . | TGTGCCAGCACCCTAACGACAGCCAGAAATTCACCCCTCCACTTT | CASTLTTARNSPLHF
TRBD1 | TRBJ2-1 | TRBV5-1 | . | TGCGCCAGCAGCCGGAGCCCAGGGACAGGGCCCTCTGATGAGCAGTTCTTC | CASSRSPGTGPSDEQFF
. | TRBJ2-7 | TRBV7-9 | many | TGTGCCAGCAGCTTCGGGGACACCTACGAGCAGTACTTC | CASSFGDTYEQYF
. | TRBJ2-2 | TRBV7-6 | few | TGTGCCAGCAGTCCCTACACGAACACCGGGGAGCTGTTTTTT | CASSPYTNTGELFF
. | TRBJ2-3 | TRBV7-9 | many | TGTGCCAGCAACCGGTGGCGGGGGCGCACAGATACGCAGTATTTT | CASNRWRGRTDTQYF
. | TRBJ2-3 | TRBV30 | . | TGTGCCTGGGGGTGGGATACGCAGTATTTT | CAWGWDTQYF
TRBD2 | TRBJ2-5 | TRBV5-1 | many | TGCGCCAGCAGCTACGGACTAGCGGGTGCCCAAGAGACCCAGTACTTC | CASSYGLAGAQETQYF
. | TRBJ2-2 | TRBV9 | few | TGTGCCAGCAGCGTAGGGGGAGGCCACACCGGGGAGCTGTTTTTT | CASSVGGGHTGELFF
. | TRBJ1-1 | TRBV6-5 | . | TGTGCCAGCAGTTACTCAACTACAGGGAGAGGAACTGAAGCTTTCTTT | CASSYSTTGRGTEAFF
TRBD1 | TRBJ1-5 | TRBV20-1 | many | TGCAGTGCTAGGGGACAGTCCAATCAGCCCCAGCATTTT | CSARGQSNQPQHF
. | TRBJ1-1 | TRBV7-3 | . | TGTGCCAGCAGCTTAACGCAGGGTTGGGAAGCTTTCTTT | CASSLTQGWEAFF
TRBD1 | TRBJ2-7 | TRBV7-9 | . | TGTGCCAGCAGCTTTATCCAGGGGGTGAAGGAGCAGTACTTC | CASSFIQGVKEQYF
. | TRBJ2-1 | TRBV12-5 | many | TGTGCTAGTGGTTTCAAGGGAAGCTCCTACAATGAGCAGTTCTTC | CASGFKGSSYNEQFF
. | TRBJ2-6 | TRBV12-3/TRBV12-4 | . | TGTGCCAGCAGTCCGCTTAGAGGGGCTGGGGCCAACGTCCTGACTTTC | CASSPLRGAGANVLTF
. | TRBJ2-3 | TRBV9 | few | TGTGCCAGCAGCTCACGACAGGGAGGGGCAGATACGCAGTATTTT | CASSSRQGGADTQYF
TRBD2 | TRBJ2-4 | TRBV27 | . | TGTGCCAGCAGTTTATGGGCTAGCGGGGGGGACGCAAACATTCAGTACTTC | CASSLWASGGDANIQYF
. | TRBJ1-1 | TRBV20-1 | few | TGCAGTGCTAGGAGGCAGACGGGCACTGAAGCTTTCTTT | CSARRQTGTEAFF
TRBD1 | TRBJ1-3 | TRBV12-3/TRBV12-4 | few | TGTGCCAGCAGTTGGGGGACAGGGGCTGGAAACACCATATATTTT | CASSWGTGAGNTIYF
TRBD1 | TRBJ2-7 | TRBV29-1 | . | TGCAGCGTTGATATCACAGGGGGCAGGGACGAGCAGTACTTC | CSVDITGGRDEQYF
TRBD2 | TRBJ2-3 | TRBV2 | few | TGTGCCAGCAGTGATTGGCGGGGGGTAGATACGCAGTATTTT | CASSDWRGVDTQYF
TRBD1 | TRBJ2-7 | TRBV11-2 | few | TGTGCCAGCAGCCCAGGGACAGGGGGGTTTTACGAGCAGTACTTC | CASSPGTGGFYEQYF
. | TRBJ2-5 | TRBV7-2 | . | TGTGCCAGCAGCCCCGGACCCGACCAAGAGACCCAGTACTTC | CASSPGPDQETQYF
TRBD1 | TRBJ2-1 | TRBV10-3 | . | TGTGCCATCAGGGACAGGGGGGAGTCCTACAATGAGCAGTTCTTC | CAIRDRGESYNEQFF
. | TRBJ1-5 | TRBV7-2 | . | TGTGCCAGCAGCTTAGTGGGGGTCCGCAGTGGGAAAAATCAGCCCCAGCATTTT | CASSLVGVRSGKNQPQHF
. | TRBJ2-3 | TRBV7-9 | many | TGTGCCAGCAGCTCCAAAGCGACATCCACAGATACGCAGTATTTT | CASSSKATSTDTQYF
. | TRBJ2-7 | TRBV7-8 | few | TGTGCCAGCAGCTTGGGGACCCCGGCGCACGGGCAGTACTTC | CASSLGTPAHGQYF
. | TRBJ1-5 | TRBV9 | many | TGTGCCAGCAGCGTAGATGGAGGGGGCAATCAGCCCCAGCATTTT | CASSVDGGGNQPQHF